These 27 T cell receptor beta chains were sequenced from one sample in a study of cytomegalovirus exposure and HLA in healthy donors. PCR amplification relied on 60 Vbeta primers (plus 13 Jbeta primers). TCRdb keeps only in-frame clones here, not all; method: immunoSEQ multiplex PCR. The sample yields fewer than 200,000 clones, roughly 80% seen once. Sequencing was done on a sample of PBMCs. Every receptor here comes from a young woman in good health and CMV-seropositive.

This clone has a handful of counts. J is TRBJ2-3 and V is TRBV4-3; D might be TRBD2 (7 bases). The germline V and J ends were trimmed by 0 bases and 5 bases, with 15 bases remaining between them. The germline gives CDR1 LGHNA, CDR2 YSLEER. There are 16 residues in the CDR3. CDR3 amino acids: CASSQDHSRGGDTQYF. The CDR3 coding sequence is TGCGCCAGCAGCCAAGATCATTCAAGGGGGGGAGATACGCAGTATTTT.

This clone has only a few counts. The chain is built from TRBV25-1 and TRBJ2-7, with 9 bases lining up with TRBD1. V was clipped by 1 base and J by 2 bases; unmatched bases: 3. The germline V gene encodes CDR1 MGHDK and CDR2 SYGVNS. The CDR3 has 15 amino acids. The CDR3 nucleotides are TGTGCCAGCAGTGAATCCCGACAGGGGGCCTACGAGCAGTACTTC. This encodes CASSESRQGAYEQYF.

The rearrangement links TRBV18 to TRBJ1-3, with D tentatively TRBD1 (5 bases). The CDR3 has 15 residues. The V gene's germline CDR1 is KGHSH and CDR2 LQKENI. V lost 3 bases to trimming and J lost 4 bases, with 13 bases between them. The CDR3 DNA reads as TGTGCCAGCTCACCCAGGACGGGGGAAGGAAACACCATATATTTT. Translating it yields CASSPRTGEGNTIYF.

This chain connects TRBV9 to TRBJ2-1; 11 bases are shared with TRBD2. Germline CDR1 reads SGDLS; CDR2 reads YYNGEE. V lost 6 bases to trimming and J lost 4 bases; unmatched junction nucleotides: 18. This CDR3 region has 19 residues. The DNA for the CDR3 is TGTGCCAGCATCATCAGACCGGGACTAGCGGAAAGGGGGTACAATGAGCAGTTCTTC. Amino acid sequence: CASIIRPGLAERGYNEQFF.

The genes are TRBV12-2 and TRBJ1-4; no check of the table's D call, TRBD1, against the DNA was made. TRBV12-2 is annotated as a pseudogene. The length of the CDR3 is 14 residues. The DNA for the CDR3 is TGTGCAAGTCGCTTAGTGGTTAGGGGTGAAAAACTGTTTTTT. The encoded protein is CASRLVVRGEKLFF.

V usage is TRBV9 and J usage is TRBJ2-7, with 9 bases that match TRBD1. Germline V gene sequence: CDR1 SGDLS, CDR2 YYNGEE. Trimming removed 4 bases from V and 6 bases from J; junction bases left unmatched: 8. The CDR3 has 14 residues. CDR3 coding DNA: TGTGCCAGCAGCCCGGGGGACAGGGAGGCCGAGCAGTACTTC. It encodes CASSPGDREAEQYF.

The chain employs TRBV4-3 and TRBJ2-7; a weak D match, TRBD2 (6 bases). The V gene lost 1 base and the J gene lost 8 bases, with 12 bases spanning the gap. This CDR3 contains 13 residues. Germline values: CDR1 LGHNA, CDR2 YSLEER. Here the CDR3 reads CASSQGLGGKQYF. CDR3 nucleotides: TGCGCCAGCAGCCAAGGATTGGGGGGAAAGCAGTACTTC.

J is TRBJ2-5 and V is TRBV7-2; TRBD1 agrees at 9 bases. V was clipped by 3 bases and J by 4 bases; unmatched bases: 9. The CDR3 is made up of 16 amino acids. Germline V gene lookup returns CDR1 SGHTA and CDR2 FQGNSA. The CDR3 DNA reads as TGTGCCAGCAGCTTCCGAAGACAGGGGGAGGGAGAGACCCAGTACTTC. The encoded protein is CASSFRRQGEGETQYF.

The chain uses TRBV10-3 and TRBJ1-2; TRBD1 might be the D (6 bases). The germline gives CDR1 ENHRY, CDR2 SYGVKD. The CDR3 spans 15 residues. Trimming stripped 3 bases from V and 3 bases from J, with 14 bases between. The CDR3 reads CAISDKRGIYYGYTF. CDR3 in DNA: TGTGCCATCAGTGATAAGAGGGGGATTTACTATGGCTACACCTTC.

The rearrangement links TRBV6-6 to TRBJ2-5; D is uncertain. The end of the DNA fits TRBJ2-7 better, so the J call may be wrong. Germline CDR1 is MNHNY and CDR2 is SVGAGI (reference sequence). The length of the CDR3 is 16 residues. Written as DNA, the CDR3 is TGTGCCAGCAGTTACTCCGCCCAGACTGGTTCCTACGAGCAGTACTTC. Translated, it gives CASSYSAQTGSYEQYF.

The CDR3 reads CASSQERTGNYGYTF. DNA of the CDR3: TGTGCCAGCAGCCAAGAACGGACAGGGAACTATGGCTACACCTTC. This rearrangement joins TRBV4-2 to TRBJ1-2; TRBD1 matches 8 bases. Trimming cost V 0 bases and J 2 bases; bases outside gene matches: 2. The germline V gene has CDR1 LGHNA and CDR2 YNFKEQ. The CDR3 has 15 amino acids.

This clone was seen a few times. This chain connects TRBV5-1 to TRBJ1-2; D not resolved. CDR1 SGHRS and CDR2 YFSETQ come from the germline V gene. CDR3 length equals 12 residues. The V end lost 4 bases, the J end lost 6 bases, and 10 bases lay between the germline ends. The CDR3 here is CASSPSGDGYTF. Here the CDR3 DNA reads TGCGCCAGCAGCCCATCCGGGGATGGCTACACCTTC.

This clone showed up just once. At the DNA level, this CDR3 is encoded by other sequences in the same sample as well. The chain recombines TRBV4-3 with TRBJ1-2; D is unclear. The V and J ends lost 0 bases and 4 bases respectively, with 12 bases between them. This CDR3 is 15 amino acids long. Germline V CDR1 and CDR2: LGHNA, YSLEER. The CDR3 protein is CASSQDSGRIYGYTF. The DNA for the CDR3 is TGCGCCAGCAGCCAAGATAGCGGCAGGATCTATGGCTACACCTTC.

The rearrangement links TRBV30 to TRBJ1-2; 7 bases are shared with TRBD1. Germline V gene data show CDR1 as GTSNPN and CDR2 as SVGIG (reference sequence). The CDR3 contains 14 residues. V was pared by 5 bases and J by 8 bases, with 14 bases of the junction left unmatched. CDR3 residues: CAWGENRGWRGYTF. The CDR3 DNA reads TGTGCCTGGGGAGAGAACAGGGGCTGGCGAGGCTACACCTTC.

The rearrangement joins TRBV18 to TRBJ1-5; no firm D call. This CDR3 is built from 15 residues. Germline assignment: CDR1 KGHSH and CDR2 LQKENI. Trimming removed 3 bases at V and 2 bases at J, with 11 bases between. CDR3 coding DNA: TGTGCCAGCTCACCGCTTGGCGGGGGCAATCAGCCCCAGCATTTT. Its protein is CASSPLGGGNQPQHF.

V usage is TRBV6-1 and J usage is TRBJ2-7, with 8 nucleotides matching TRBD1. CDR3 size: 12 residues. Germline loops: CDR1 MNHNS, CDR2 SASEGT. Trimming at V came to 7 bases and at J to 3 bases, leaving 2 bases not matched to a gene. The CDR3 bases are TGTGCCAGCAAAACAGGGGGCTACGAGCAGTACTTC. Translated, it gives CASKTGGYEQYF.

The rearrangement joins TRBV5-4 to TRBJ1-6; D is ambiguous. The V end was cut by 2 bases, the J end by 2 bases, with 8 bases between. CDR3 length: 15 amino acids. CDR1 is SGHNT, CDR2 YYREEE, per germline (reference sequence). CDR3 sequence reads: CASSLLGPYNSPLHF. The CDR3, as DNA: TGTGCCAGCAGCTTACTAGGGCCCTATAATTCACCCCTCCACTTT.

The chain combines TRBV5-1 with TRBJ2-3; 7 positions match TRBD1. From germline, CDR1 is SGHRS and CDR2 YFSETQ. J gave up 2 bases and V 2 bases, and 8 bases lay outside the gene matches. CDR3 size: 16 residues. CDR3: CASSLPEQGITDTQYF. CDR3 DNA: TGCGCCAGCAGCTTACCAGAACAGGGGATCACAGATACGCAGTATTTT.

This rearrangement joins TRBV6-5 to TRBJ1-1; D unclear. There are 14 residues in the CDR3. Germline CDR1 reads MNHEY; CDR2 reads SVGAGI. The V end lost 6 bases, the J end lost 1 base, and 12 bases lay between the germline ends. The CDR3 protein is CASSPVRSNTEAFF. The CDR3, as DNA: TGTGCCAGCAGCCCAGTGAGGTCGAACACTGAAGCTTTCTTT.

V gene TRBV27 combines with J gene TRBJ2-2; perhaps TRBD2 as D (5 bases). The CDR3 has 13 residues. Germline V gives CDR1 MNHEY, CDR2 SMNVEV (reference sequence). Trimming pared 4 bases from V and 6 bases from J, leaving 9 bases between. In DNA form, the CDR3 reads TGTGCCAGCAGTTCGCGGGTCGCCGGGGAGCTGTTTTTT. This encodes CASSSRVAGELFF.

The rearrangement links TRBV30 to TRBJ1-1; possible D gene TRBD1, 5 bases. Germline V gene lookup returns CDR1 GTSNPN and CDR2 SVGIG (reference sequence). Trimming shortened V by 2 bases and J by 3 bases, and 19 bases separated the two germline ends. This CDR3 comprises 16 residues. The CDR3, as DNA: TGTGCCTGGAGTAACATAGCAGGAATCAGGGACACTGAAGCTTTCTTT. Amino acid sequence: CAWSNIAGIRDTEAFF. The variable domain in full, with the rest retrieved from reference TRBV30 and TRBJ1-1, is SQTIHQWPATLVQPVGSPLSLECTVEGTSNPNLYWYRQAAGRGLQLLFYSVGIGQISSEVPQNLSASRPQDRQFILSSKKLLLSDSGFYLCAWSNIAGIRDTEAFFGQGTRLTVV.

The chain is built from TRBV5-8 and TRBJ2-5, with 7 bases lining up with TRBD1. The junction had 4 bases not matched to a gene; V was cut back by 3 bases and J by 5 bases. Looked up from germline, CDR1 is SGHTS and CDR2 is YDEGEE. The CDR3 is made up of 13 amino acids. In DNA form, the CDR3 reads TGTGCCAGCAGCTCGACAGGGTTGGAGACCCAGTACTTC. Translated, it gives CASSSTGLETQYF.

The genes are TRBV19 and TRBJ1-1; D is possibly TRBD1 (6 bases). V dropped 7 bases and J dropped 0 bases, with 12 bases sitting between them. The CDR3 is made up of 14 amino acids. The V gene's germline CDR1 is LNHDA and CDR2 SQIVND (reference sequence). The CDR3 DNA is TGTGCCAGTAATGATGCAGGGGTGAACACTGAAGCTTTCTTT. It specifies CASNDAGVNTEAFF.

CDR3 bases: TGCGCCAGCAGCAAACGACAGGGAAGAGAATATGGCTACACCTTC. Amino acids: CASSKRQGREYGYTF. V and J are TRBV4-3 and TRBJ1-2; 7 bases line up with TRBD1. CDR3 size: 15 residues. With 5 bases clipped from V and 5 bases from J, the junction kept 11 bases outside the gene matches. Germline V gene lookup returns CDR1 LGHNA and CDR2 YSLEER.

The rearrangement links TRBV27 to TRBJ1-4; TRBD1 might be the D (6 bases). This CDR3 contains 15 residues. V shed 3 bases and J shed 10 bases, with 18 bases lying between them. Germline V gene data show CDR1 as MNHEY and CDR2 as SMNVEV (reference sequence). The CDR3 reads CASSLTGRALGKLFF. CDR3 DNA sequence: TGTGCCAGCAGTTTGACAGGACGAGCTCTAGGAAAACTGTTTTTT.

The V gene is TRBV19, the J gene TRBJ1-1, with D maybe TRBD1 (6 bases). From germline, CDR1 is LNHDA and CDR2 SQIVND (reference sequence). V was pared by 7 bases and J by 2 bases, with 14 bases between. The CDR3 is 14 residues long. Here the CDR3 DNA reads TGTGCCAGTATCGAGGCAGGGGACAACACTGAAGCTTTCTTT. Encoded protein: CASIEAGDNTEAFF.

The sample holds a few counts of this clone. The chain couples TRBV5-4 to TRBJ1-2; 7 bases are a match to TRBD1. The CDR3 consists of 14 residues. With V trimmed by 6 bases and J by 5 bases, 10 bases remained unmatched. Germline loops: CDR1 SGHNT, CDR2 YYREEE (reference sequence). DNA for the CDR3: TGTGCCAGCAACCCGCAGGGGGGCGCGTATGGCTACACCTTC. Translation: CASNPQGGAYGYTF.